This passage covers 10 T cell receptor beta chains from one sample sequenced in a study of tumor-infiltrating lymphocytes in primary liver carcinoma (dated by TCRdb to 2016 to 2017). TCRdb records Illumina HiSeq 2500 as the sequencer. Starting from around 520 ng total RNA, TCRbeta-specific cDNA was produced by reverse transcription with a constant-region primer and ProtoScript II reverse transcriptase. Three nested multiplex PCR rounds, following a slightly modified ARM-PCR procedure, were used to build the TCRbeta libraries. Each of the first two PCR rounds ran for 10 cycles and used multiplex TRBV1-TRBV30 forward primers together with a Cbeta reverse primer. The raw public data were reprocessed by TCRdb itself: fastp quality trimming at Q25, MiXCR clonotype calling, in-frame beta chains only. Under each unique CDR3 protein, matching rows form one entry showing the most common genes and DNA. Counted in this sample were 90,000 to 110,000 distinct CDR3 sequences; approximately 82% of them appeared once. Under 25% of the sample is in the top ten clones.

Without any cell sorting, total RNA and DNA were co-extracted from approximately 22-30 mg of bulk tissue using the AllPrep DNA/RNA mini kit. Sequences were obtained from liver tumor tissue from sampling region 3. What this sample's cell subset or site label stands for: tumor region T3, left-lateral pole. These receptors originate from a man between 35 and 55 years old with primary liver carcinoma and hepatitis B virus infection.

To note about this clonotype: An end of the junction differs from the germline gene, which may be a read error. V and J are TRBV2 and TRBJ2-7; 10 nucleotides agree with TRBD1. The CDR3 is 18 amino acids. Germline lookup yields CDR1 SNHLY and CDR2 FYNNEI. CDR3 sequence (DNA): TGTGCCAGCAGTGAAGCAAGGAGGGGACAGGGGTATACCTACGAGCATTACTTC. Protein: CASSEARRGQGYTYEHYF.

About this clonotype: At one end the junction does not follow the germline gene, possibly because of a read error. The V gene is TRBV25-1, the J gene TRBJ2-1; D is unclear. This CDR3 has 14 amino acids. Germline CDR1 MGHDK, CDR2 SYGVNS. CDR3 bases: TGTGCCAACAGTGAGACTGGCGCTTACAATGAGCAGTTCTTC. Amino acid sequence: CANSETGAYNEQFF.

About this clonotype itself: An end of the junction differs from the germline gene, which may be a read error. V is TRBV12-3 or TRBV12-4 and J is TRBJ2-6, with D maybe TRBD2 (6 bases). This CDR3 has 21 amino acids. The CDR3 nucleotides are TGTGCCTGCAGTCGAACCCGACTAGTCCCCGGTCGGGCCTCTGGGGCCAACGTCCTGATTTTC. Protein sequence: CACSRTRLVPGRASGANVLIF.

This clonotype occurred once. This CDR3 fails to terminate in the conserved phenylalanine or tryptophan, so it likely reflects a read error. The chain combines TRBV5-6 with TRBJ2-2; 7 bases map to TRBD1. CDR3 size: 15 residues. Germline V lookup: CDR1 SGHDT, CDR2 YYEEEE. CDR3 in DNA: TGTGCCAGCAACTGGGGACAGACGAACACCGGGGAACTGTTTTAT. As protein: CASNWGQTNTGELFY.

As regards this clonotype: The junction differs from germline at one of its ends, possibly a read error. This chain uses TRBV6-1 with TRBJ2-5; D call uncertain. CDR1 is MNHNS, CDR2 SASEGT, per germline. The CDR3 has 15 amino acids. For the CDR3, the DNA is TGTGCCTGCAGTGACGCGGTGGGCGGCCAAGAGACCCAATACTTC. Its translation is CACSDAVGGQETQYF.

For this clonotype: The junction differs from germline at one of its ends, possibly a read error. The chain uses TRBV29-1 and TRBJ2-4, with D perhaps matching TRBD1 (6 bases). The CDR3 extends over 15 amino acids. Looked up from germline, CDR1 is SQVTM and CDR2 is ANQGSEA. The CDR3 loop reads CSVIVGGRGKNIQCF. CDR3 bases: TGCAGCGTTATCGTAGGAGGCAGGGGCAAAAACATTCAGTGCTTC.

Details on this clonotype: Compared with germline, one end of the junction differs, possibly owing to a read error. V usage is TRBV29-1 and J usage is TRBJ1-1; perhaps TRBD1 as D (6 bases). CDR1 is SQVTM, CDR2 ANQGSEA, per germline. CDR3 length: 15 amino acids. DNA for the CDR3: TGCAGTGTTGCCGGGGGCTGGGGCATAAACACTGAAGCTTTCTTT. Protein sequence: CSVAGGWGINTEAFF.

With regard to this clonotype: Mismatch with germline at one junction end may stem from a read error. The chain recombines TRBV29-1 with TRBJ2-4, with a tentative D call TRBD2 (7 bases). Germline CDR1 SQVTM, CDR2 ANQGSEA. The CDR3 is 14 residues long. The CDR3 spells CSVHGEGVENIQYF. The CDR3, as DNA: TGCAGCGTTCATGGGGAGGGGGTAGAAAACATTCAGTATTTC.

This chain uses TRBV28 with TRBJ2-2; D might be TRBD1 or TRBD2, each matching 5 bases. CDR3 length equals 15 residues. V was cut by 7 bases and J by 8 bases, with 20 bases left in between. Germline-derived CDR1 and CDR2 are MDHEN and SYDVKM. The CDR3 DNA follows: TGTGCCAGCAACCCCGCCGGGACGTACGTTGGGGAGCTGTTTTTT. This codes for CASNPAGTYVGELFF.

This clonotype was observed at least ten times. V usage is TRBV7-3 and J usage is TRBJ2-5, with D unclear. Per the germline V gene, CDR1 is SGHTA and CDR2 is FQGTGA. The CDR3 length is 13 residues. Trimming took 1 base from V and 4 from J, leaving 7 bases between them. The CDR3 DNA is TGTGCCAGCAGCTTAAAACCCCGAGAGACCCAGTACTTC. This encodes CASSLKPRETQYF.